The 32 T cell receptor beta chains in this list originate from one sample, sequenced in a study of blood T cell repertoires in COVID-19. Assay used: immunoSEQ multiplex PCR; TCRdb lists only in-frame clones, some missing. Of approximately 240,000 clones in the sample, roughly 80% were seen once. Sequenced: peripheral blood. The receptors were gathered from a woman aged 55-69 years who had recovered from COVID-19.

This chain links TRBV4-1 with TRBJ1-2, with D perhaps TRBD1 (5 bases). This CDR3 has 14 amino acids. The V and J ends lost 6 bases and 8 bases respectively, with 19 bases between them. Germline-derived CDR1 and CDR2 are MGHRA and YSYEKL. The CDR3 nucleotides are TGCGCCAGCAGGAACCCGGGACTGCTCACGGGCTACACCTTC. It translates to CASRNPGLLTGYTF.

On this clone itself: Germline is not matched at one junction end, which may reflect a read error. In DNA, the CDR3 is TGTGCCAGCAGAGAAGGAGCAGGGGGCGTCACTGAAGCTTTCTTT. Its translation is CASREGAGGVTEAFF. The genes are TRBV6-1 and TRBJ1-1; TRBD1 matches 8 bases. This CDR3 has 15 residues. Per the germline V gene, CDR1 is MNHNS and CDR2 is SASEGT.

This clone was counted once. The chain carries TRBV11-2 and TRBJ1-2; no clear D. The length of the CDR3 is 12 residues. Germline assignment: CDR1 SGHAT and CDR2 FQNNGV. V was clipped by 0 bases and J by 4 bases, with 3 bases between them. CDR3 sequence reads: CASSLDSYGYTF. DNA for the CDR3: TGTGCCAGCAGCTTAGATAGCTATGGCTACACCTTC.

CDR3 sequence: CASSLGQYNSPLHF. The CDR3 DNA reads TGTGCCAGCAGTCTGGGACAATATAATTCACCCCTCCACTTT. J is TRBJ1-6 and V is TRBV6-5, with TRBD1 as a possible D gene (6 bases). CDR3 length: 14 residues. V lost 5 bases and J lost 4, with 9 bases in between. CDR1 MNHEY and CDR2 SVGAGI come from the germline V gene.

The CDR3 nucleotides read TGTGCTAGTGGTTTGGTAACCCGTTCGGCAGGGGGCTTTGACATTCAGTACTTC. Protein: CASGLVTRSAGGFDIQYF. V and J are TRBV12-5 and TRBJ2-4; TRBD1 aligns across 8 bases. The junction had 15 bases not matched to a gene; V was cut back by 0 bases and J by 8 bases. CDR1 is LGHNT, CDR2 FRNRAP, per germline. This CDR3 has 18 amino acids.

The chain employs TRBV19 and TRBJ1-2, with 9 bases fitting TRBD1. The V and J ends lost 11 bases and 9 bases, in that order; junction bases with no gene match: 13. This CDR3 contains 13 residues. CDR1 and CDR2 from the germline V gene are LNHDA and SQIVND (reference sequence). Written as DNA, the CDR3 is TGTGCCGTGACCCCGGACAGGGGAAGAAGCTACACCTTC. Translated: CAVTPDRGRSYTF.

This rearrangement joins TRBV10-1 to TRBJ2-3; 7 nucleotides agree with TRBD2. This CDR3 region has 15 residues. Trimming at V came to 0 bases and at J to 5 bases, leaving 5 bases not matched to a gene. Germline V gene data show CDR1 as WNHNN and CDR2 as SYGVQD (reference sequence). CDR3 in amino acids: CASSESNSGRDTQYF. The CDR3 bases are TGCGCCAGCAGTGAGTCCAATAGCGGGCGAGATACGCAGTATTTT.

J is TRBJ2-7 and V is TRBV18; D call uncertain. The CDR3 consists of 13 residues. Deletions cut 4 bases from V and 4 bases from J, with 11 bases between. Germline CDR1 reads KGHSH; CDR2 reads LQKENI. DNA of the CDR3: TGTGCCAGCTCACTGGCAGAATTATACGAGCAGTACTTC. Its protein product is CASSLAELYEQYF.

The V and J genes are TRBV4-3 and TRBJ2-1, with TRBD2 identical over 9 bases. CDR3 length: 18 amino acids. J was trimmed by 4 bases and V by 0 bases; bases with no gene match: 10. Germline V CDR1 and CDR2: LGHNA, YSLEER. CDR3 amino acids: CASSQDRVSGGTYNEQFF. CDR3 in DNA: TGCGCCAGCAGCCAAGATCGTGTAAGCGGGGGGACGTACAATGAGCAGTTCTTC.

CDR3 protein: CASSLGPPYPNYGYTF. Written as DNA, the CDR3 is TGTGCCAGCAGCTTAGGGCCCCCTTATCCTAACTATGGCTACACCTTC. This sequence joins TRBV7-3 and TRBJ1-2; no firm D call. The CDR3 sequence is 16 residues long. Germline V gene sequence: CDR1 SGHTA, CDR2 FQGTGA. Trimming pared 2 bases from V and 0 bases from J, leaving 13 bases between.

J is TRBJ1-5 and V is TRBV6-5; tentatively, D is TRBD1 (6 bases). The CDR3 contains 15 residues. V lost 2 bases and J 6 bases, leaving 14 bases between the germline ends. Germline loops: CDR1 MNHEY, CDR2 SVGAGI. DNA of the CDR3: TGTGCCAGCAGTTACGGGTCAGGGGCTGGTCAGCCCCAGCATTTT. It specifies CASSYGSGAGQPQHF.

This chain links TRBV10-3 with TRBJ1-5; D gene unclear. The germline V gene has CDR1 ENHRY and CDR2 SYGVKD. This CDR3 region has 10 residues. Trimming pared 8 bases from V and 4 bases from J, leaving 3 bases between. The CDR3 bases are TGTGCCATCCTAAATCAGCCCCAGCATTTT. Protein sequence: CAILNQPQHF.

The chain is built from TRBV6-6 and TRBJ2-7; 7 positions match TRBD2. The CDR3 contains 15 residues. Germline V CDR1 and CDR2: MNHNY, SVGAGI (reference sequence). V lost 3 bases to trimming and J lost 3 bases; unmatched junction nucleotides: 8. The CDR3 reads CASSYGGGPNYEQYF. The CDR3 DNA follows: TGTGCCAGCAGTTATGGCGGGGGACCAAACTACGAGCAGTACTTC.

The chain's CDR3 is CASMTSGGSTDTQYF. Written as DNA, the CDR3 is TGTGCCAGCATGACCAGCGGGGGAAGCACAGATACGCAGTATTTT. The chain uses TRBV2 and TRBJ2-3, with 8 bases matching TRBD2. Germline CDR1 and CDR2: SNHLY and FYNNEI. The CDR3 covers 15 residues. J lost 0 bases, V lost 7 bases, and 6 bases had no gene match.

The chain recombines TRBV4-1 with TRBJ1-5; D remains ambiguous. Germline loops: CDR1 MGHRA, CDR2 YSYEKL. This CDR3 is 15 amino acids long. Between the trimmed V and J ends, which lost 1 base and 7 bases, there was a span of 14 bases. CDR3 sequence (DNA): TGCGCCAGCAGCCAAGTCGGCCGCCGCGGGCAGCCCCAGCATTTT. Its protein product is CASSQVGRRGQPQHF.

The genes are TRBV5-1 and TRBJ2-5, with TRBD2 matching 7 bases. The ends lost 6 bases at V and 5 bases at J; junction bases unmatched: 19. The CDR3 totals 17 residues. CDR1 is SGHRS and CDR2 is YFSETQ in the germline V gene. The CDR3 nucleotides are TGCGCCAGCACCTCCCGGGGGGACGCCACAGGTATCGAGACCCAGTACTTC. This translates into CASTSRGDATGIETQYF.

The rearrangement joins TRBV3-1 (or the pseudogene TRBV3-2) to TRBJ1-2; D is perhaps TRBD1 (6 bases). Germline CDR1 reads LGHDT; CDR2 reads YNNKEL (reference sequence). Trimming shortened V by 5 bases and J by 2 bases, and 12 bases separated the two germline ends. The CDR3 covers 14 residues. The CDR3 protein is CASSDSDRNYGYTF. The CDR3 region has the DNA TGTGCCAGCAGCGATTCCGACAGGAACTATGGCTACACCTTC.

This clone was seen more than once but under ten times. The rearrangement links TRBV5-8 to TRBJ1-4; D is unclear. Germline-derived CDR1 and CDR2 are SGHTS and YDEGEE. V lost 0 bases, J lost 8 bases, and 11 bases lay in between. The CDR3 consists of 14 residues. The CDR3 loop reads CASSLAQATEKLFF. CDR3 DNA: TGTGCCAGCAGCTTGGCCCAGGCGACGGAAAAACTGTTTTTT.

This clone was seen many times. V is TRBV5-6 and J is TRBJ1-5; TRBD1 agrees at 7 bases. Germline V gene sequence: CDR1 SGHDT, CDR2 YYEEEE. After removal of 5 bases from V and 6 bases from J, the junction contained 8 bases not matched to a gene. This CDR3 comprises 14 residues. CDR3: CASSRDRAGQPQHF. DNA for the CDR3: TGTGCCAGCAGTCGTGACAGGGCCGGTCAGCCCCAGCATTTT.

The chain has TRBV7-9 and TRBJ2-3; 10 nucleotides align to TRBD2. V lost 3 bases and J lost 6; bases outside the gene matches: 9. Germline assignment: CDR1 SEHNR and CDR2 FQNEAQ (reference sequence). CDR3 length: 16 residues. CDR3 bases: TGTGCCAGCAGCTTTCCGTATAGCGGGGGGCGGGATACGCAGTATTTT. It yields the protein CASSFPYSGGRDTQYF.

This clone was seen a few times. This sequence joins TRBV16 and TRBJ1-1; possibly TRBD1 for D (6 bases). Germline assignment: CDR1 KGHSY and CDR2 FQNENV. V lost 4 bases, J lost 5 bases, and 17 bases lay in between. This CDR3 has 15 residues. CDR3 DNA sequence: TGTGCCAGCAGCCCCGGGTTCAGGGGAAAAACTGAAGCTTTCTTT. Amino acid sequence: CASSPGFRGKTEAFF.

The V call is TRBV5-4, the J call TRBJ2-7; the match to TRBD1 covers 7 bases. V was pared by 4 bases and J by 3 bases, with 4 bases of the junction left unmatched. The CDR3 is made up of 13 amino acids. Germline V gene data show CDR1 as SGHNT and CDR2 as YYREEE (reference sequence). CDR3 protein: CASSLQGNYEQYF. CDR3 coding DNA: TGTGCCAGCAGCCTACAGGGGAACTACGAGCAGTACTTC.

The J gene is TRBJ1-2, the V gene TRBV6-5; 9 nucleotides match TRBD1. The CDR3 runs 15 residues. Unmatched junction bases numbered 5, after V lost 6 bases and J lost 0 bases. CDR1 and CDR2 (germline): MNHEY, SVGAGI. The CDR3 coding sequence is TGTGCCAGCAGAGTGGGACAGGGAGCTAACTATGGCTACACCTTC. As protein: CASRVGQGANYGYTF.

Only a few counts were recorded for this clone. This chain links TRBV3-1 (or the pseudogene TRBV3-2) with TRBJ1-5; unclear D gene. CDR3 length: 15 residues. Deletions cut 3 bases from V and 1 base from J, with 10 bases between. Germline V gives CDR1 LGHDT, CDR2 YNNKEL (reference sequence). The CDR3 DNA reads TGTGCCAGCAGCCAGGGTCCTAGGAGCAATCAGCCCCAGCATTTT. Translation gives CASSQGPRSNQPQHF.

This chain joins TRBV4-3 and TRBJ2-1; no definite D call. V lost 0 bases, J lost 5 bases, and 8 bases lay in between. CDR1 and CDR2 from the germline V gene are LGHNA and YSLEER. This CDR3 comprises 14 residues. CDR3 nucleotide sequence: TGCGCCAGCAGCCAAGAGGTTAACAACAATGAGCAGTTCTTC. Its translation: CASSQEVNNNEQFF.

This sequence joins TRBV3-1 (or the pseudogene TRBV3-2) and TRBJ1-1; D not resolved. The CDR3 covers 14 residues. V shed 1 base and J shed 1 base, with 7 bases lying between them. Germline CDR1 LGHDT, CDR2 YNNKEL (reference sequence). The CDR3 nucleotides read TGTGCCAGCAGCCAAGCCCCCCAGAACACTGAAGCTTTCTTT. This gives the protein CASSQAPQNTEAFF.

CDR3 sequence (DNA): TGTGCCAGCAGCCTAGGGGGCCGGACTGAAGCTTTCTTT. Its translation is CASSLGGRTEAFF. V and J are TRBV5-4 and TRBJ1-1; 7 nucleotides agree with TRBD1. The CDR3 extends over 13 amino acids. The germline V gene encodes CDR1 SGHNT and CDR2 YYREEE (reference sequence). Losses at the gene ends were 4 bases for V and 5 bases for J; bases not matched to a gene: 5.

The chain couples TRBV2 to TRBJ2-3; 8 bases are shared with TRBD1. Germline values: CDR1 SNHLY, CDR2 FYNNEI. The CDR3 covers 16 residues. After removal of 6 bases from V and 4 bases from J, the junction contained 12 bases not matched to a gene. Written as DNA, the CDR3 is TGTGCCAGCAGCCAGTGGACAGGGACGGGTTCAGATACGCAGTATTTT. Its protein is CASSQWTGTGSDTQYF.

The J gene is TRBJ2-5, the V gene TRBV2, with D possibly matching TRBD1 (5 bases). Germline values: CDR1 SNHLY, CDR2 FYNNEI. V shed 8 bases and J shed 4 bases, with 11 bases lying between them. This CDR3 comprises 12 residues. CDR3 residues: CASLRGRETQYF. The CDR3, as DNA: TGTGCCAGCTTAAGGGGTAGAGAGACCCAGTACTTC.

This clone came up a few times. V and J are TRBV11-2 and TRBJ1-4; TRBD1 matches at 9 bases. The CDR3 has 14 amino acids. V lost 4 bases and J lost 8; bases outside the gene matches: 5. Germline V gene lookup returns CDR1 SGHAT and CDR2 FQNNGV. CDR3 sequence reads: CASSSIGQGEKLFF. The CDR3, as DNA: TGTGCCAGCAGCTCTATCGGACAGGGGGAAAAACTGTTTTTT. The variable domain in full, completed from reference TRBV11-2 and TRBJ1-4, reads EAGVAQSPRYKIIEKRQSVAFWCNPISGHATLYWYQQILGQGPKLLIQFQNNGVVDDSQLPKDRFSAERLKGVDSTLKIQPAKLEDSAVYLCASSSIGQGEKLFFGSGTQLSVL.

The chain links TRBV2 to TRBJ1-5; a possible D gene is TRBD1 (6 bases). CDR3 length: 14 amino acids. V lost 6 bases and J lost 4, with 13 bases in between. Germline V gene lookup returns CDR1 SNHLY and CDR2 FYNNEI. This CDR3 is CASRAGVRNQPQHF. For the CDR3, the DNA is TGTGCCAGCAGGGCAGGGGTTCGGAATCAGCCCCAGCATTTT.

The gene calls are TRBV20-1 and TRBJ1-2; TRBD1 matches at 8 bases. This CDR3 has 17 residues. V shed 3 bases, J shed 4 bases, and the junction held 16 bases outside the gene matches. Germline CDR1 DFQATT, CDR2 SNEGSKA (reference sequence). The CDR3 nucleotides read TGCAGTGCTAGTTACTGGACAGGGCCAGCGCAGGTCTATGGCTACACCTTC. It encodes CSASYWTGPAQVYGYTF.